The next 17 T cell receptor beta chains were all read from a single sample in a study of blood T cells in healthy people across ages. A second PCR of about 7 to 11 cycles used a sample-barcoded 5' primer and a J-beta primer mix. TCRdb re-derived calls from the 5' RACE reads in MiXCR, one entry per CDR3 protein. The sample gives around 800,000 distinct CDR3 sequences, roughly 24% of which show up once; about 2.9% is in the top ten. These data also formed part of another study, on T cells of mothers and their children.

Material: blood. The receptor set was obtained from a boy younger than 18 in good health.

There are a few counts of this clonotype. V usage is TRBV4-1 and J usage is TRBJ2-7; TRBD1 agrees at 11 bases. Germline V CDR1 and CDR2: MGHRA, YSYEKL. The V and J ends lost 6 bases and 5 bases, in that order; junction bases with no gene match: 3. The length of the CDR3 is 13 residues. CDR3 bases: TGCGCCAGCAGAGGGACAGGGGGTCACGAGCAGTACTTC. This encodes CASRGTGGHEQYF.

In this sample, this clonotype turned up a few times. The CDR3 nucleotides are TGCGCCAGCAGCCTCCAGCAGGGGCGGGGAGAGACCCAGTACTTC. Amino acid sequence: CASSLQQGRGETQYF. The chain joins TRBV5-1 to TRBJ2-5; D might be TRBD1 or TRBD2, each matching 6 bases. Per germline, CDR1 SGHRS and CDR2 YFSETQ. This CDR3 is 15 amino acids long. Trimming left V 4 bases short and J 4 bases short, with 17 bases between.

Remarks on this clonotype: Mismatch with germline at one junction end may stem from a read error. The chain joins TRBV15 to TRBJ2-7, with TRBD2 matching over 7 bases. CDR3 length: 15 amino acids. CDR1 and CDR2 from the germline V gene are LNHNV and YYDKDF (reference sequence). The CDR3 DNA follows: TGTGCCACCAGCAGAGATTTTAGCGGGTCCTACGAGCGGTACTTC. Its protein is CATSRDFSGSYERYF.

Ten or more counts support this clonotype. The chain links TRBV24-1 to TRBJ2-5; TRBD1 is a possible D gene (5 bases). The CDR3 has 14 amino acids. Trimming removed 2 bases at V and 5 bases at J, with 11 bases between. Germline V gene sequence: CDR1 KGHDR, CDR2 SFDVKD. Here the CDR3 DNA reads TGTGCCACCAGTGATTCCAGGGATAAGGAGACCCAGTACTTC. Its protein product is CATSDSRDKETQYF.

This chain links TRBV29-1 with TRBJ1-4, with 8 bases identical to TRBD1. J was trimmed by 8 bases and V by 3 bases; bases with no gene match: 5. Germline V CDR1 and CDR2: SQVTM, ANQGSEA. The CDR3 consists of 13 residues. The CDR3 here is CSVDSGGEEKLFF. The CDR3 region has the DNA TGCAGCGTTGATTCAGGGGGCGAGGAAAAACTGTTTTTT. Full variable domain (missing parts from reference TRBV29-1 and TRBJ1-4): SAVISQKPSRDICQRGTSLTIQCQVDSQVTMMFWYRQQPGQSLTLIATANQGSEATYESGFVIDKFPISRPNLTFSTLTVSNMSPEDSSIYLCSVDSGGEEKLFFGSGTQLSVL.

The CDR3 loop is CASSPLGLAGVQETQYF. The CDR3 nucleotides read TGTGCCAGCAGCCCGTTGGGACTAGCGGGGGTTCAAGAGACCCAGTACTTC. The V gene is TRBV7-8, the J gene TRBJ2-5; 14 nucleotides match TRBD2. The CDR3 consists of 17 residues. Germline CDR1 and CDR2: SGHVS and FQNEAQ. The V and J ends lost 5 bases and 2 bases, in that order; junction bases with no gene match: 7.

This chain uses TRBV5-1 with TRBJ2-4; D may match TRBD1 or TRBD2 (5 bases each). This CDR3 region has 14 residues. V was shortened by 4 bases and J by 7 bases, with 15 bases between the two germline ends. The V gene's germline CDR1 is SGHRS and CDR2 YFSETQ. The CDR3 DNA reads TGCGCCAGCAGCCCCAGGGACCTAAGTAACATTCAGTACTTC. It encodes CASSPRDLSNIQYF.

The chain employs TRBV29-1 and TRBJ2-4; no reliable D call. Germline assignment: CDR1 SQVTM and CDR2 ANQGSEA. V was shortened by 4 bases and J by 7 bases, with 20 bases between the two germline ends. The CDR3 totals 15 residues. The CDR3 loop reads CSVGIGVGIGNIQYF. In DNA, the CDR3 is TGCAGCGTTGGTATAGGAGTGGGGATAGGGAACATTCAGTACTTC.

The V and J genes are TRBV10-3 and TRBJ1-1, with D possibly being TRBD1 (6 bases). The germline gives CDR1 ENHRY, CDR2 SYGVKD. The V and J ends lost 2 bases and 10 bases respectively, with 8 bases between them. This CDR3 has 11 amino acids. Written as DNA, the CDR3 is TGTGCCATCAGTGAGGAAGGGGGAGCTTTCTTT. Amino acids: CAISEEGGAFF.

This clonotype was counted only a few times. This chain's CDR3 is CASKGQGAYEQYF. In DNA, the CDR3 is TGTGCCAGCAAAGGACAGGGGGCCTACGAGCAGTACTTC. The chain links TRBV2 to TRBJ2-7, with 10 bases identical to TRBD1. This CDR3 has 13 residues. Trimming at V came to 7 bases and at J to 2 bases, leaving 2 bases not matched to a gene. Germline V gives CDR1 SNHLY, CDR2 FYNNEI.

The rearrangement links TRBV7-8 to TRBJ2-7; perhaps TRBD1 as D (6 bases). Trimming stripped 1 base from V and 7 bases from J, with 14 bases between. Germline CDR1 is SGHVS and CDR2 is FQNEAQ. This CDR3 region has 14 residues. The CDR3 is CASSLVWTEREQYF. DNA for the CDR3: TGTGCCAGCAGCTTAGTATGGACAGAGAGGGAGCAGTACTTC.

In this sample, this clonotype turned up a few times. The chain joins TRBV2 to TRBJ2-1; a weak D match, TRBD2 (6 bases). V shed 5 bases and J shed 1 base, with 21 bases lying between them. From germline, CDR1 is SNHLY and CDR2 FYNNEI. This CDR3 comprises 18 residues. In nucleotides, the CDR3 is TGTGCCAGCAGTCCACCGCGTGGCGGGGTAAATTCCTACAATGAGCAGTTCTTC. Its protein is CASSPPRGGVNSYNEQFF.

The rearrangement links TRBV28 to TRBJ1-2, with D possibly matching TRBD1 (6 bases). CDR3 size: 14 residues. V lost 5 bases and J 8 bases, leaving 18 bases between the germline ends. Germline V gene data show CDR1 as MDHEN and CDR2 as SYDVKM. CDR3 sequence: CASSLIGGGDGYTF. In DNA, the CDR3 is TGTGCCAGCAGTCTTATAGGGGGGGGCGACGGCTACACCTTC.

This clonotype has a single count. The chain combines TRBV7-8 with TRBJ1-3; D is unclear. There are 13 residues in the CDR3. Trimming took off 0 bases at V and 10 bases at J, with 10 bases between the two ends. CDR1 and CDR2 from the germline V gene are SGHVS and FQNEAQ. The CDR3 loop is CASSLASPATIYF. In DNA form, the CDR3 reads TGTGCCAGCAGCTTAGCGTCTCCGGCTACCATATATTTT.

Only a few counts were recorded for this clonotype. The junction does not match germline at one end; this may be a read error. The chain recombines TRBV4-1 with TRBJ2-5; 12 bases align to TRBD2. Germline V gene lookup returns CDR1 MGHRA and CDR2 YSYEKL. The CDR3 has 16 residues. The CDR3 DNA reads TGCGCCGGCAGCCTCCGTCTAGCGGGGGGGTATGAGACCCAGTACTTC. Protein product: CAGSLRLAGGYETQYF.

A note on this clonotype: Compared with germline, one end of the junction differs, possibly owing to a read error. This sequence joins TRBV24-1 and TRBJ2-5; no firm D call. CDR3 length: 14 residues. Germline lookup yields CDR1 KGHDR and CDR2 SFDVKD. Written as DNA, the CDR3 is TGTGCCACCAGTGATTCCCGGAGACAAGAGGCCCAGTACTTC. Protein: CATSDSRRQEAQYF.

This clonotype has only a few counts. The CDR3: CASSLWPLTSWTSTDTQYF. CDR3 bases: TGTGCCAGCAGCTTGTGGCCGTTGACTAGCTGGACTAGCACAGATACGCAGTATTTT. The J gene is TRBJ2-3, the V gene TRBV7-3, with TRBD2 matching over 7 bases. CDR1 is SGHTA and CDR2 is FQGTGA in the germline V gene. This CDR3 is built from 19 residues. V was pared by 3 bases and J by 0 bases, with 15 bases of the junction left unmatched.